Below are 18 T cell receptor beta chains sequenced from a single sample in a study of monozygotic twins with inflammatory bowel disease. TCRdb reprocessed the 5' RACE reads and stores each CDR3 protein as one record, lacking DNA. The sample totals 330,000 or so distinct CDR3 sequences; its top ten clones hold 2%. Material for sequencing was blood. The source is a human donor with ulcerative colitis or Crohn's disease, or a healthy co-twin of an affected twin (not recorded which).

The V gene is TRBV7-9, the J gene TRBJ1-3. The CDR3 has 17 amino acids. Per germline, CDR1 SEHNR and CDR2 FQNEAQ (reference sequence). CDR3 protein: CASSPPGGQGSGNTIYF.

The chain is built from TRBV7-6 and TRBJ2-1; no DNA is available, so the TRBD1 call from TCRdb remains unchecked. The length of the CDR3 is 11 residues. Germline assignment: CDR1 SGHVS and CDR2 FNYEAQ. The chain's CDR3 is CASSPGWEQFF.

CDR3 sequence reads: CASSRDRVEQPQHF. The chain combines TRBV6-1 with TRBJ1-5; TCRdb's D call, TRBD1, is unchecked because there is no DNA. Germline V CDR1 and CDR2: MNHNS, SASEGT. The CDR3 sequence is 14 residues long.

The chain carries TRBV5-1 and TRBJ2-5; the D call from TCRdb, TRBD1, cannot be confirmed without DNA. The CDR3 length is 13 residues. CDR1 is SGHRS and CDR2 is YFSETQ in the germline V gene. The CDR3 region is CASSPDIIVTQYF.

V is TRBV6-5 and J is TRBJ2-2; TCRdb's D call of TRBD1 is untestable without DNA. Germline V gene data show CDR1 as MNHEY and CDR2 as SVGAGI. The CDR3 is 18 residues long. CDR3 loop: CASSYSRGPTSNTGELFF.

This chain joins TRBV2 and TRBJ2-1; the D gene TCRdb calls, TRBD2, cannot be checked with no DNA. The germline V gene encodes CDR1 SNHLY and CDR2 FYNNEI. The CDR3 runs 17 residues. The CDR3 sequence: CASSESGTSGGYNEQFF.

The V and J genes are TRBV5-1 and TRBJ1-2; TCRdb's D call of TRBD1 is untestable without DNA. CDR3 length: 15 amino acids. Germline CDR1 reads SGHRS; CDR2 reads YFSETQ. The CDR3 sequence is CASSPGPGQARGYTF.

The chain joins TRBV7-2 to TRBJ1-1; TCRdb names TRBD1, which stays unverified in the absence of DNA. Germline V gene data show CDR1 as SGHTA and CDR2 as FQGNSA. The CDR3 spans 16 residues. This CDR3 is CASSREWGQTNTEAFF.

The V and J genes are TRBV5-6 and TRBJ2-3; checking the TCRdb D call of TRBD1 is not possible without DNA. The CDR3 spans 13 residues. Germline CDR1 and CDR2: SGHDT and YYEEEE. This CDR3 reads CASSWRASGAQYF.

This chain uses TRBV20-1 with TRBJ2-3; TCRdb's D call, TRBD2, is unchecked because there is no DNA. CDR3 length: 16 amino acids. The germline V gene encodes CDR1 DFQATT and CDR2 SNEGSKA (reference sequence). The CDR3 reads CSARDFGGGDTDTQYF.

The chain carries TRBV7-8 and TRBJ1-1; TCRdb gives TRBD1 as the D gene, but with no DNA this cannot be confirmed. The germline gives CDR1 SGHVS, CDR2 FQNEAQ. This CDR3 spans 16 amino acids. The CDR3 reads CASSLVARARNTEAFF. The variable domain in full, completed from reference TRBV7-8 and TRBJ1-1, reads GAGVSQSPRYKVAKRGQDVALRCDPISGHVSLFWYQQALGQGPEFLTYFQNEAQLDKSGLPSDRFFAERPEGSVSTLKIQRTQQEDSAVYLCASSLVARARNTEAFFGQGTRLTVV.

This rearrangement joins TRBV6-1 to TRBJ2-7; the D call from TCRdb, TRBD1, cannot be confirmed without DNA. Germline V CDR1 and CDR2: MNHNS, SASEGT. This CDR3 spans 14 amino acids. The CDR3 loop is CASSRERGGYEQYF.

J is TRBJ1-5 and V is TRBV12-5; TCRdb's D call, TRBD1, is unchecked because there is no DNA. CDR1 and CDR2 from the germline V gene are LGHNT and FRNRAP. The CDR3 is made up of 16 amino acids. The CDR3 loop reads CASGLVLSRASQPQHF. Using reference TRBV12-5 and TRBJ1-5 for the parts outside the CDR3, the full variable domain is DARVTQTPRHKVTEMGQEVTMRCQPILGHNTVFWYRQTMMQGLELLAYFRNRAPLDDSGMPKDRFSAEMPDATLATLKIQPSEPRDSAVYFCASGLVLSRASQPQHFGDGTRLSIL.

This chain links TRBV27 with TRBJ2-3; no DNA is available, so the TRBD2 call from TCRdb remains unchecked. Germline loops: CDR1 MNHEY, CDR2 SMNVEV (reference sequence). The CDR3 loop spans 15 amino acids. Here the CDR3 reads CASRLVQGFIDTQYF.

The V and J genes are TRBV7-6 and TRBJ2-3. This CDR3 is 16 amino acids long. From germline, CDR1 is SGHVS and CDR2 FNYEAQ. The CDR3 is CASSLALNLHTDTQYF.

The chain joins TRBV12-3 or TRBV12-4 to TRBJ1-5. This CDR3 spans 13 amino acids. The CDR3 sequence: CASSFAGNQPQHF.

The V call is TRBV4-1, the J call TRBJ1-2. The germline V gene has CDR1 MGHRA and CDR2 YSYEKL. This CDR3 is built from 12 residues. The CDR3 loop is CASSQGGGGYTF.

The V call is TRBV5-1, the J call TRBJ2-1. Germline values: CDR1 SGHRS, CDR2 YFSETQ. The CDR3 covers 12 residues. This CDR3 is CASSPNIGEQFF. Drawing the rest from reference TRBV5-1 and TRBJ2-1, the complete variable domain is KAGVTQTPRYLIKTRGQQVTLSCSPISGHRSVSWYQQTPGQGLQFLFEYFSETQRNKGNFPGRFSGRQFSNSRSEMNVSTLELGDSALYLCASSPNIGEQFFGPGTRLTVL.